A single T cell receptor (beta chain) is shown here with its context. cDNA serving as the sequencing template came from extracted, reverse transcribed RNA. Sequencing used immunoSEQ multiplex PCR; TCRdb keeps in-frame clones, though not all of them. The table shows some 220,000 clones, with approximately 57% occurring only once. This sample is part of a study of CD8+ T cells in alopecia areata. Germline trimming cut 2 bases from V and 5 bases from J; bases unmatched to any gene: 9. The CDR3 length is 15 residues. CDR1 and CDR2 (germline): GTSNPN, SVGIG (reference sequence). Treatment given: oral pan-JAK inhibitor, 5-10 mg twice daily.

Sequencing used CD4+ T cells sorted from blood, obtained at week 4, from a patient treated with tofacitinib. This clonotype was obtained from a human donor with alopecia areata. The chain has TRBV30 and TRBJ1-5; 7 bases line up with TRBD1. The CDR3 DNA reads TGTGCCTGGAGTACCTCCAGGGGGGAGGATCAGCCCCAGCATTTT. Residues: CAWSTSRGEDQPQHF. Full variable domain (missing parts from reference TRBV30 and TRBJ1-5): SQTIHQWPATLVQPVGSPLSLECTVEGTSNPNLYWYRQAAGRGLQLLFYSVGIGQISSEVPQNLSASRPQDRQFILSSKKLLLSDSGFYLCAWSTSRGEDQPQHFGDGTRLSIL.